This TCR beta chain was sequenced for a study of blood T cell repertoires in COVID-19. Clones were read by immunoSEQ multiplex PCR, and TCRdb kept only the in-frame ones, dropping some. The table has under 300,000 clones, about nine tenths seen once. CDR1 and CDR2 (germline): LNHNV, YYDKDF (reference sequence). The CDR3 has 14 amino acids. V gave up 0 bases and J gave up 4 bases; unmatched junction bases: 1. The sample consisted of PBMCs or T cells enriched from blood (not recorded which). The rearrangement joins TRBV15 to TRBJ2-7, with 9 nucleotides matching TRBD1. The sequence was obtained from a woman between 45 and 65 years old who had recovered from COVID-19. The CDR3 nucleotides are TGTGCCACCAGCAGAGAGACAGGGGGATACGAGCAGTACTTC. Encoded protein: CATSRETGGYEQYF.